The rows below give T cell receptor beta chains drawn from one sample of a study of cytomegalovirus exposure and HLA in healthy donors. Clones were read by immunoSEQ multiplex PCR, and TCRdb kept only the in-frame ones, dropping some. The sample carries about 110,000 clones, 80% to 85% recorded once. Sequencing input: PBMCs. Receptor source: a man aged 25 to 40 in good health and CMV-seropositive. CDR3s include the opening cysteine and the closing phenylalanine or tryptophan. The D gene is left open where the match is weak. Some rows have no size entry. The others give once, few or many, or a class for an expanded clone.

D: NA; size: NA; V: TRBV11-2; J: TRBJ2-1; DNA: TGTGCCAGCAGCCGAGTTGACAGTAGCTACAATGAGCAGTTCTTC; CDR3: CASSRVDSSYNEQFF
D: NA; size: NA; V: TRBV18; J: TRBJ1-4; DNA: TGTGCCAGCTCCGGGTCCCGAACTAATGAAAAACTGTTTTTT; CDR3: CASSGSRTNEKLFF
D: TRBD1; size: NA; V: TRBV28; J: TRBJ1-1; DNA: TGTGCCAGCAGTGCCTTCAGGGGGAGCACTGAAGCTTTCTTT; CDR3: CASSAFRGSTEAFF
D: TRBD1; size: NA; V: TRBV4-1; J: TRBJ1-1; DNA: TGCGCCAGCAGCCAGATGGACAGGGGAGGAACTGAAGCTTTCTTT; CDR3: CASSQMDRGGTEAFF
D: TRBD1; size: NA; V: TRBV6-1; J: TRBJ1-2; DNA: TGTGCCAGCAGTCAACAGGGGGCAAATGGCTACACCTTC; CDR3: CASSQQGANGYTF
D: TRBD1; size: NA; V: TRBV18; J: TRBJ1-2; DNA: TGTGCCAGCTCCCTCCTGGGACAGGGAGCCTTGAACTATGGCTACACCTTC; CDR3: CASSLLGQGALNYGYTF
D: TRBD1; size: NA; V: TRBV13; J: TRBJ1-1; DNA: TGTGCCAGCAGGTATCAGGGGGGCGATGCTTTCTTT; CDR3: CASRYQGGDAFF
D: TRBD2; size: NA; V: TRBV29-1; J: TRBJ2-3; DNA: TGCAGCGTTGGAGGACTAGCGGGAAGCACAGATACGCAGTATTTT; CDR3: CSVGGLAGSTDTQYF
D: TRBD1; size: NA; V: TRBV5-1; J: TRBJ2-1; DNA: TGCGCCAGCAGCTGGCCCCGAGGGGGCGGGGAGCAGTTCTTC; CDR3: CASSWPRGGGEQFF
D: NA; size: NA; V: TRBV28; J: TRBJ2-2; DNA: TGTGCCAGCAGACTGAGAGGAGGGGAGCTGTTTTTT; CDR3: CASRLRGGELFF
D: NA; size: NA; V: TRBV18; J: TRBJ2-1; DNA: TGTGCCAGCTCACCTACAGGGGAGGAATACAATGAGCAGTTCTTC; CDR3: CASSPTGEEYNEQFF
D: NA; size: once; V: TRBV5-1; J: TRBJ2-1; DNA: TGCGCCAGCAGCGGGGATTGGAACAGGCCCAATGAGCAGTTCTTC; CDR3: CASSGDWNRPNEQFF
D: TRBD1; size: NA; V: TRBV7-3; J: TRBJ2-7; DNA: TGTGCCAGCAGCGAACAGACAGGGATGGAGCAGTACTTC; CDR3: CASSEQTGMEQYF
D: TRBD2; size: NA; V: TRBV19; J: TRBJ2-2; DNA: TGTGCCAGTAGCCTAGCGGGTGACACCGGGGAGCTGTTTTTT; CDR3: CASSLAGDTGELFF
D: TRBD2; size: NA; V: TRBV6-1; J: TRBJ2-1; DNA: TGTGCCAGCAGTGTGACTAGCGGGGGGGCCTCCTACAATGAGCAGTTCTTC; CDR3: CASSVTSGGASYNEQFF
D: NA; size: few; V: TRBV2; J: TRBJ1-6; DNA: TGTGCCAGCAGTTCCGGGAGGGACAATTCACCCCTCCACTTT; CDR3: CASSSGRDNSPLHF
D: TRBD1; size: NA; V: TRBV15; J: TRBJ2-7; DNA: TGTGCCACCAGCAGAGCCGGGACAGGGATCTACGAGCAGTACTTC; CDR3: CATSRAGTGIYEQYF
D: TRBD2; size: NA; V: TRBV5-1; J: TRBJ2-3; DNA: TGCGCCAGCAGCTGGGGGACTAGCCGGTCCACAGATACGCAGTATTTT; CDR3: CASSWGTSRSTDTQYF
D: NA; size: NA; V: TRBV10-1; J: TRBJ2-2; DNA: TGCGCCAGCAGTGTAGCCCGGCCCGGGGAGCTGTTTTTT; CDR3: CASSVARPGELFF
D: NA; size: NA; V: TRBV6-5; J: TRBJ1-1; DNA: TGTGCCAGCAGTTATAGGGGGGGCACTAAAGCTTTCTTT; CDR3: CASSYRGGTKAFF
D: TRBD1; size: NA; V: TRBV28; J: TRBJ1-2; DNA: TGTGCCAGCAGGCGAACAGGGGGTAGTGGCTACACCTTC; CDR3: CASRRTGGSGYTF
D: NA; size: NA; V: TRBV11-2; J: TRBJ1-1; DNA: TGTGCCAGCAGCTCCTCTAGGGGATTTGAAGCTTTCTTT; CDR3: CASSSSRGFEAFF
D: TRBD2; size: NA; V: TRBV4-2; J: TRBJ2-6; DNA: TGTGCCAGCAGCCAGACCCGTTACTCTAGCGGGGGGACCTCTGGGGCCAACGTCCTGACTTTC; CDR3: CASSQTRYSSGGTSGANVLTF
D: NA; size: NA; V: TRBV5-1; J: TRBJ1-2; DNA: TGCGCCAGCAGCTTGGTACAGGGAGACTATGGCTACACCTTC; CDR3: CASSLVQGDYGYTF
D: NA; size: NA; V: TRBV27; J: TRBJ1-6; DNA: TGTGCCAGCAAAATCCTGAGCTCCTATAATTCACCCCTCCACTTT; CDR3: CASKILSSYNSPLHF
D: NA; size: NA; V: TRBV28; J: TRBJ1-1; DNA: TGTGCCAGCACCCGTAGAGAGTCCGAAGCTTTCTTT; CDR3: CASTRRESEAFF
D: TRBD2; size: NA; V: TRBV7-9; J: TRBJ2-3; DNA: TGTGCCAGCAGCTTAGGGGCGACTAGCGGATTAACTTTCACAGATACGCAGTATTTT; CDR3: CASSLGATSGLTFTDTQYF
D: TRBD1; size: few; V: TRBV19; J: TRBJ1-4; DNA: TGTGCCAGTAGGCCCTCAGGGGGCGTCGTTGAAAAACTGTTTTTT; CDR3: CASRPSGGVVEKLFF
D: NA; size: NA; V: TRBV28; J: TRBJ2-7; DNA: TGTGCCAGCCGGCGGGCAGGGGTCTCCTACGAGCAGTACTTC; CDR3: CASRRAGVSYEQYF
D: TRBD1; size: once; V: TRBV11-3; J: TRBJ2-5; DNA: TGTGCCAGCAGCTCGACAGGGGGAGGGGAGACCCAGTACTTC; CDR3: CASSSTGGGETQYF
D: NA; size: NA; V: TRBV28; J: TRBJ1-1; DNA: TGTGCCAGCAGTTTATGGCAGAAAAACACTGAAGCTTTCTTT; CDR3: CASSLWQKNTEAFF
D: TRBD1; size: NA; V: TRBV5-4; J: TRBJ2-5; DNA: TGTGCCAGCAGCTTGGACGGCAGGGGGCTGGAGACCCAGTACTTC; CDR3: CASSLDGRGLETQYF
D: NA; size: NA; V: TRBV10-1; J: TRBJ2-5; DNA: TGCACCAGCAGTGAGAGGGGGTGGGAGAGGTACCAAGAGACCCAGTACTTC; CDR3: CTSSERGWERYQETQYF
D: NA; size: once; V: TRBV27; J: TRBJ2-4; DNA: TGTGCCAGCAGTTTGGGTAGACTCGACATTCAGTACTTC; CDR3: CASSLGRLDIQYF
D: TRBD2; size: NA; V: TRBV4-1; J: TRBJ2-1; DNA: TGCGCCAGCAGCCAAAACCCGGGACTAGCGGAAGAGGTCTACAATGAGCAGTTCTTC; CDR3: CASSQNPGLAEEVYNEQFF
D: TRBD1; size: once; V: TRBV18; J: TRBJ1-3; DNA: TGTGCCAGCTCGGAGACAGGGGGAGGAAACACCATATATTTT; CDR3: CASSETGGGNTIYF
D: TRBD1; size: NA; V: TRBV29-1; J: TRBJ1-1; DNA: TGCAGCGCCGAGGACAGGGTCAGATCTTTCTTT; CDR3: CSAEDRVRSFF
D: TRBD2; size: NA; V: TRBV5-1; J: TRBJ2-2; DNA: TGCGCCAGCAGCTCAACCACTAGCGGGACGAACACCGGGGAGCTGTTTTTT; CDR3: CASSSTTSGTNTGELFF
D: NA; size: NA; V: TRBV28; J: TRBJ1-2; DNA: TGTGCCAGCAGTACGGGAGGAGGCTACACCTTC; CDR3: CASSTGGGYTF
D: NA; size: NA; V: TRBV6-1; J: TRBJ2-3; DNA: TGTGCCAGCAGTGAATTCGGTAGAGATACGCAGTATTTT; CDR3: CASSEFGRDTQYF
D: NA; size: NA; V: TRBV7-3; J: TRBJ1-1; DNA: TGTGCCAGCAGCTTATTACGGGGTGAAGCTTTCTTT; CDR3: CASSLLRGEAFF
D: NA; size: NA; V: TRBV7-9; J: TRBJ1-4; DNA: TGTGCCAGCAGCTTAGCCGGCTTTGTGGGCAGTGCAACTAATGAAAAACTGTTTTTT; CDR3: CASSLAGFVGSATNEKLFF
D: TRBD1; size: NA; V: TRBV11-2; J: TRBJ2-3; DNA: TGTGCCAGCAGCCGACAGGGAGCGACTAGCACAGATACGCAGTATTTT; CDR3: CASSRQGATSTDTQYF
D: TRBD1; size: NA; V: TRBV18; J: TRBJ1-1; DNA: TGTGCCAGCTCACCCGGGACAGGGGAGGGCACTGAAGCTTTCTTT; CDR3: CASSPGTGEGTEAFF
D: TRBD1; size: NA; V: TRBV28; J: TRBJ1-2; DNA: TGTGCCAGCACCCGGACAGGGGTGAGCTATGGCTACACCTTC; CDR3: CASTRTGVSYGYTF